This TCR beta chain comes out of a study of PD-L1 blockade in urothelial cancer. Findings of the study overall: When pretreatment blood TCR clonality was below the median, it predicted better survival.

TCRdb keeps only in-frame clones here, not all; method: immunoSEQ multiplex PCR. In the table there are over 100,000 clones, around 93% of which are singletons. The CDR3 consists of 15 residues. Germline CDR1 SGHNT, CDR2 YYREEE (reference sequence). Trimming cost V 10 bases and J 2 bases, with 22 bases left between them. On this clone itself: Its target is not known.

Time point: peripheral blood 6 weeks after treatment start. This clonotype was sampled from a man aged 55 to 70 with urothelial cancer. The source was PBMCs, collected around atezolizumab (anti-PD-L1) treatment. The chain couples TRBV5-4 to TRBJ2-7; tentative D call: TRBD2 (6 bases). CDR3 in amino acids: CAGSGPGGQTYEQYF. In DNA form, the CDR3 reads TGTGCCGGGTCCGGGCCCGGGGGTCAAACCTACGAGCAGTACTTC. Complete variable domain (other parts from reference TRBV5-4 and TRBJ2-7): ETGVTQSPTHLIKTRGQQVTLRCSSQSGHNTVSWYQQALGQGPQFIFQYYREEENGRGNFPPRFSGLQFPNYSSELNVNALELDDSALYLCAGSGPGGQTYEQYFGPGTRLTVT.